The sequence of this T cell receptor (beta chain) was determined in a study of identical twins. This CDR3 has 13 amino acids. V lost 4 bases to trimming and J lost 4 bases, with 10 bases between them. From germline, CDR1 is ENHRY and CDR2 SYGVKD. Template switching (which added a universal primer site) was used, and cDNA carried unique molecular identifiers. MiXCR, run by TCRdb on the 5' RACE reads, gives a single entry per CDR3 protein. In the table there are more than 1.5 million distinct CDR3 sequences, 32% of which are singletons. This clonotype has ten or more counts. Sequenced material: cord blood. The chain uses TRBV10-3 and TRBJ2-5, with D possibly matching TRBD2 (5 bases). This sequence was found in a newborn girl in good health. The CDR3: CAISGKGGETQYF. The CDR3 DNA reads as TGTGCCATCAGTGGAAAAGGAGGAGAGACCCAGTACTTC.